These 5 T cell receptor beta chains originate from one sample sequenced in a study of shared clonotypes between healthy human individuals. The method was immunoSEQ multiplex PCR; TCRdb's version includes in-frame clones alone and lacks a portion of them. This sample has about 100,000 clones, with approximately 65% found just once. What was sequenced was memory CD8+ T cells sorted from blood. Subset: CD45RO+ cells pooled with CCR7-negative TemRA cells. Receptor source: a woman aged 25 to 39 in good health.

There are many counts of this clone. The chain has TRBV19 and TRBJ2-2; TRBD1 is a possible D gene (5 bases). Trimming cost V 6 bases and J 3 bases, with 8 bases left between them. The length of the CDR3 is 13 residues. From germline, CDR1 is LNHDA and CDR2 SQIVND (reference sequence). The CDR3 sequence is CASSDRYTGELFF. The CDR3 DNA is TGTGCCAGTAGCGACAGATACACCGGGGAGCTGTTTTTT.

Concerning this clone: A much larger clone lies one base from this, so it may be a read error. The chain is built from TRBV4-1 and TRBJ2-1, with a tentative D call TRBD2 (6 bases). This CDR3 comprises 12 residues. Germline assignment: CDR1 MGHRA and CDR2 YSYEKL. The chain's CDR3 is CANSQTSLEQFF. For the CDR3, the DNA is TGCGCCAACAGCCAGACTAGTCTCGAGCAGTTCTTC.

This sequence joins TRBV5-1 and TRBJ2-7; maybe TRBD1 (6 bases). Germline CDR1 SGHRS, CDR2 YFSETQ. Between the trimmed V and J ends, which lost 0 bases and 3 bases, there was a span of 10 bases. CDR3 size: 14 residues. CDR3 residues: CASSLAGAFYEQYF. The CDR3 DNA is TGCGCCAGCAGCTTGGCAGGGGCCTTCTACGAGCAGTACTTC.

The CDR3 spells CASSPQDITYEQYF. The CDR3 nucleotides are TGTGCCAGCAGTCCCCAGGACATCACCTACGAGCAGTACTTC. The chain employs TRBV27 and TRBJ2-7, with a possible D match to TRBD1 (5 bases). V gave up 5 bases and J gave up 2 bases, with 13 bases separating them. This CDR3 has 14 amino acids. Germline values: CDR1 MNHEY, CDR2 SMNVEV (reference sequence).

The chain combines TRBV5-1 with TRBJ1-2; D may be TRBD1 (6 bases). Trimming left V 0 bases short and J 8 bases short, with 14 bases between. Germline CDR1 is SGHRS and CDR2 is YFSETQ. This CDR3 has 14 amino acids. The CDR3 region has the DNA TGCGCCAGCAGCTTGGAGTTCAGGGGCTGGGGCTACACCTTC. Protein product: CASSLEFRGWGYTF.